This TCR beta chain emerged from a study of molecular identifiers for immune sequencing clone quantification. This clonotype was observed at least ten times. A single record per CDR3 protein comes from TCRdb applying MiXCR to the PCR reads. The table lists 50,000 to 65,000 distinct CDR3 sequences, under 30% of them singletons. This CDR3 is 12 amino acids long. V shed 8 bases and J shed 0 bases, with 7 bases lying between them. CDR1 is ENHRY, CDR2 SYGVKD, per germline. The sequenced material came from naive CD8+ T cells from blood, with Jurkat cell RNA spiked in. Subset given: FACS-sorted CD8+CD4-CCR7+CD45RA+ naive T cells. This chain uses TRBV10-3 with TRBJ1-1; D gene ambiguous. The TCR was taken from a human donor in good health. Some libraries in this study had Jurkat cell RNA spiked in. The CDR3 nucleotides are TGTGCCATCGGCGGCGTGAACACTGAAGCTTTCTTT. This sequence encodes CAIGGVNTEAFF.